What follows are 9 T cell receptor beta chains derived from one specimen sequenced in a study of Graves' ophthalmopathy and Graves' hyperthyroidism. RNA served as the template for amplifying TCR beta CDR3 regions. Amplification began with first-round RT-PCR using HTBI primers, then second-round multiplex PCR was performed. In TCRdb, the multiplex PCR reads were re-called with MiXCR into one record per CDR3 protein. The sample contains more than 300,000 distinct CDR3 sequences, approximately 15% of which appear only once. The sequencing sample was made of peripheral blood. These receptors came from a woman between 18 and 29 years old with stable Graves' hyperthyroidism.

This clonotype was seen a few times. The chain combines TRBV12-3 or TRBV12-4 with TRBJ1-6; D may be TRBD1 (5 bases). Trimming took 4 bases from V and 8 from J, leaving 21 bases between them. The CDR3 covers 17 residues. CDR3 nucleotides: TGTGCCAGCAGTTCTCCGGGACTCAAGAAAGGGGATTCACCCCTCCACTTT. This sequence encodes CASSSPGLKKGDSPLHF.

This clonotype was seen only a few times. This may arise from a read error, as a much more abundant clone is one base away. The chain has TRBV29-1 and TRBJ1-1; D is ambiguous. The CDR3 spans 14 residues. Germline values: CDR1 SQVTM, CDR2 ANQGSEA. The CDR3 DNA reads TGCAGCGTTGAGGGAGGGTATAGCAGCACTGAAGCTTGCTTT. This encodes CSVEGGYSSTEACF. Filled out from reference TRBV29-1 and TRBJ1-1, the complete variable domain reads SAVISQKPSRDICQRGTSLTIQCQVDSQVTMMFWYRQQPGQSLTLIATANQGSEATYESGFVIDKFPISRPNLTFSTLTVSNMSPEDSSIYLCSVEGGYSSTEACFGQGTRLTVV.

This clonotype was picked up many times. The chain has TRBV19 and TRBJ2-4; no clear D. Trimming removed 0 bases at V and 7 bases at J, with 10 bases between. The CDR3 covers 14 residues. CDR1 is LNHDA and CDR2 is SQIVND in the germline V gene (reference sequence). The CDR3 loop reads CASSIDSRPNIQYF. The CDR3 DNA reads as TGTGCCAGTAGTATAGATTCCAGACCCAACATTCAGTACTTC.

This clonotype has only a few counts. The rearrangement joins TRBV5-1 to TRBJ2-2; D is possibly TRBD2 (7 bases). Between the trimmed V and J ends, which lost 7 bases and 3 bases, there was a span of 10 bases. The CDR3 covers 13 residues. Looked up from germline, CDR1 is SGHRS and CDR2 is YFSETQ. The CDR3 loop is CASGGGHTGELFF. The CDR3 region has the DNA TGCGCCAGCGGCGGGGGCCACACCGGGGAGCTGTTTTTT.

This clonotype was observed a few times. The chain has TRBV27 and TRBJ1-2; 8 bases map to TRBD1. CDR3 length equals 15 residues. Germline lookup yields CDR1 MNHEY and CDR2 SMNVEV (reference sequence). The V gene end was trimmed by 1 base and the J gene end by 8 bases; junction bases not matched to a gene: 9. The CDR3 coding sequence is TGTGCCAGCAGTTTATTGCCCGACAGGGGAGGAGGCTACACCTTC. This codes for CASSLLPDRGGGYTF.

This clonotype was seen many times. V usage is TRBV7-2 and J usage is TRBJ2-5; unclear D gene. The CDR3 spans 16 residues. Trimming pared 5 bases from V and 2 bases from J, leaving 18 bases between. Germline CDR1 and CDR2: SGHTA and FQGNSA. This CDR3 reads CASSTQIPKLQETQYF. DNA for the CDR3: TGTGCCAGCAGCACCCAGATCCCAAAGTTACAAGAGACCCAGTACTTC.

This clonotype was observed many times. The chain uses TRBV4-1 and TRBJ1-1, with D unresolved. Trimming pared 5 bases from V and 1 base from J, leaving 14 bases between. The CDR3 spans 15 residues. Germline lookup yields CDR1 MGHRA and CDR2 YSYEKL. The chain's CDR3 is CASSNRVLRNTEAFF. CDR3 sequence (DNA): TGCGCCAGCAGCAACCGGGTCCTTCGGAACACTGAAGCTTTCTTT.

In this sample, this clonotype turned up many times. The chain combines TRBV6-1 with TRBJ1-1; no definite D call. Germline V gene sequence: CDR1 MNHNS, CDR2 SASEGT. The V end lost 6 bases, the J end lost 4 bases, and 15 bases lay between the germline ends. This CDR3 has 14 amino acids. CDR3 bases: TGTGCCAGCAGCCCCTCTCAGTGGGGCACTGAAGCTTTCTTT. Amino acids: CASSPSQWGTEAFF.

This clonotype was observed at least ten times. The J gene is TRBJ2-2, the V gene TRBV7-9; 7 positions agree with TRBD1. Germline V gene lookup returns CDR1 SEHNR and CDR2 FQNEAQ (reference sequence). The CDR3 covers 14 residues. J gave up 5 bases and V 5 bases, and 5 bases lay outside the gene matches. The CDR3 reads CASSPDRVTGELFF. In nucleotides, the CDR3 is TGTGCCAGCAGCCCCGACAGGGTGACCGGGGAGCTGTTTTTT.